Reported below is one T cell receptor beta chain. Its specificity is unknown. Germline trimming cut 5 bases from V and 3 bases from J; bases unmatched to any gene: 10. CDR1 is SGHRS, CDR2 YFSETQ, per germline. This CDR3 spans 16 amino acids. This sample is drawn from a study of response to subunit inactivated influenza vaccine. Study observations and caveats: With each seasonal influenza vaccination, the authors suggested, few new T cells are recruited.

TCRdb ran MiXCR on the RT-PCR reads and lists one entry per CDR3 protein. The sample yields about 520,000 distinct CDR3 sequences, 10% to 11% seen once. This TCR came from a man in his forties or fifties who received an inactivated influenza vaccine. This chain links TRBV5-1 with TRBJ2-1, with 8 bases fitting TRBD2. The sequencing here drew on PBMCs from blood, taken roughly 48 days after vaccination. CDR3 in DNA: TGCGCCAGCAGACCTCTGGTAGCGGGAAGCTACAATGAGCAGTTCTTC. Protein: CASRPLVAGSYNEQFF.